The source of this TCR beta chain is a study of shared clonotypes between healthy human individuals. Study-level information: For every donor, three CD4 naive, three CD4 memory, two CD8 naive and one CD8 memory plates were used. Findings and caveats of the study: The study found lower generation probabilities in non-shared clonotypes than in those shared by all four donors.

This clone was seen once. The antigen is not known. In germline, CDR1 is SGHRS, CDR2 YFSETQ. The trim removed 0 bases at V and 0 bases at J, leaving 4 bases unmatched. The CDR3 has 16 amino acids. Profiling relied on immunoSEQ multiplex PCR, and the TCRdb table lists in-frame clones only, not all of them. The repertoire includes a few million clones, over 85% of them detected once, and 0.39% sits in the top ten. The clonotype originates from a young man in good health. Some clones in this sample may be carry-over from other donors' samples. V is TRBV5-1 and J is TRBJ2-3; the match to TRBD2 covers 7 bases. The sample was naive CD4+ T cells from PBMCs. Stated subset: CD45RA+ positively selected. CDR3 nucleotide sequence: TGCGCCAGCAGCTTGGGCGCGGGAGAGAGCACAGATACGCAGTATTTT. It translates to CASSLGAGESTDTQYF.